The 2 T cell receptor beta chains below were found in one sample sequenced in a study of shared clonotypes between healthy human individuals. This table comes from immunoSEQ multiplex PCR, and its TCRdb copy is limited to in-frame clones, with some not included. The data contain some 2,400,000 clones, 90% to 96% of them singletons. The sample was naive CD4+ T cells sorted from blood. Subset: CD45RA+ positively selected. These receptor sequences come from a man aged 18 to 29 in good health.

The chain couples TRBV4-1 to TRBJ1-4; TRBD1 matches at 8 bases. Germline trimming cut 4 bases from V and 3 bases from J; bases unmatched to any gene: 10. The length of the CDR3 is 17 residues. Germline lookup yields CDR1 MGHRA and CDR2 YSYEKL. The CDR3 is CASSLWDRIVPNEKLFF. The DNA for the CDR3 is TGCGCCAGCAGCCTTTGGGACAGGATCGTTCCTAATGAAAAACTGTTTTTT.

The genes are TRBV30 and TRBJ2-7; TRBD1 matches 9 bases. The length of the CDR3 is 14 residues. Germline loops: CDR1 GTSNPN, CDR2 SVGIG (reference sequence). V trimming: 4 bases; J trimming: 4 bases; junction bases outside the gene matches: 8. The CDR3 loop is CAWTRGQGPYEQYF. The CDR3 DNA sequence: TGTGCCTGGACCCGTGGACAGGGGCCTTACGAGCAGTACTTC.